The 12 T cell receptor beta chains listed next were all sequenced from one sample in a study of blood T cells in healthy people across ages. Next came a second PCR, run for about 6 to 12 cycles, which used a sample-barcoded 5' primer along with a J-beta primer mix. TCRdb re-called the 5' RACE reads through MiXCR, storing one row per CDR3 protein. The sample shows 800,000 to 950,000 distinct CDR3 sequences, roughly 28% of them seen only once. These data were also reused for a study on T cells of mothers and their children.

The sample taken for sequencing was blood. These receptors all come from a woman between 40 and 50 years old in good health.

The CDR3: CASTVGVAGTDTQYF. The CDR3 nucleotides are TGTGCCAGCACCGTCGGGGTAGCGGGAACAGATACGCAGTATTTT. The chain uses TRBV28 and TRBJ2-3; 8 bases match TRBD2. Germline loops: CDR1 MDHEN, CDR2 SYDVKM. Trimming at V came to 7 bases and at J to 3 bases, leaving 9 bases not matched to a gene. The CDR3 consists of 15 residues.

The sample holds one count of this clonotype. This chain connects TRBV7-9 to TRBJ1-1, with 9 bases that match TRBD1. Germline CDR1 is SEHNR and CDR2 is FQNEAQ (reference sequence). The length of the CDR3 is 17 residues. Trimming cost V 5 bases and J 3 bases; bases outside gene matches: 13. The CDR3 DNA reads TGTGCCAGCAGCGCATCCGGGACAGGGTGGGTGGACACTGAAGCTTTCTTT. Translated: CASSASGTGWVDTEAFF.

The DNA for the CDR3 is TGTGCCAGCAGGTTTTCTAGCGGGGGGCCCAGGTTCTTC. Its translation is CASRFSSGGPRFF. The V and J genes are TRBV27 and TRBJ2-1, with TRBD2 matching over 11 bases. The CDR3 extends over 13 amino acids. The V gene's germline CDR1 is MNHEY and CDR2 SMNVEV (reference sequence). V shed 6 bases, J shed 15 bases, and the junction held 10 bases outside the gene matches.

In this sample, this clonotype turned up a few times. This chain joins TRBV24-1 and TRBJ2-1; the D gene could be TRBD1 or TRBD2 (5 bases each). Per germline, CDR1 KGHDR and CDR2 SFDVKD. The CDR3 loop spans 18 amino acids. Trimming took 2 bases from V and 0 from J, leaving 16 bases between them. Written as DNA, the CDR3 is TGTGCCACCAGTGATTCTCTTAACCGGGACGGCTCCTACAATGAGCAGTTCTTC. It yields the protein CATSDSLNRDGSYNEQFF.

This clonotype was counted only a few times. V gene TRBV5-1 combines with J gene TRBJ1-6; D is uncertain. Trimming took 6 bases from V and 5 from J, leaving 12 bases between them. CDR1 SGHRS and CDR2 YFSETQ come from the germline V gene. There are 14 residues in the CDR3. CDR3 loop: CASKAGPDNSPLHF. DNA for the CDR3: TGCGCCAGCAAGGCCGGACCTGATAATTCACCCCTCCACTTT.

This clonotype was counted many times. The genes are TRBV28 and TRBJ2-7; TRBD1 might be the D (6 bases). CDR3 size: 15 residues. Germline lookup yields CDR1 MDHEN and CDR2 SYDVKM. V was trimmed by 2 bases and J by 6 bases, leaving 17 bases between them. The CDR3 coding sequence is TGTGCCAGCAGTTTACTGGACCCAGGGGAGAGCGAGCAGTACTTC. This translates into CASSLLDPGESEQYF.

This clonotype was seen a few times. The gene calls are TRBV21-1 and TRBJ1-5. TRBV21-1 is an annotated pseudogene. The CDR3 has 16 amino acids. This CDR3 reads CASSKVATFGSQPQHF. CDR3 in DNA: TGTGCCAGCAGCAAAGTAGCGACATTCGGGAGTCAGCCCCAGCATTTT.

The chain recombines TRBV7-3 with TRBJ2-1; 11 positions agree with TRBD2. V was pared by 3 bases and J by 7 bases, with 5 bases of the junction left unmatched. This CDR3 is 15 amino acids long. Germline assignment: CDR1 SGHTA and CDR2 FQGTGA. CDR3 loop: CASSLTSGVVNEQFF. CDR3 in DNA: TGTGCCAGCAGCTTGACTAGCGGGGTTGTAAATGAGCAGTTCTTC.

This clonotype turned up a few times. This sequence joins TRBV25-1 and TRBJ2-7; 9 bases line up with TRBD1. Trimming cost V 4 bases and J 5 bases; bases outside gene matches: 6. The germline V gene encodes CDR1 MGHDK and CDR2 SYGVNS. The CDR3 sequence is 14 residues long. As DNA, the CDR3 is TGTGCCAGCAGTGGGGGACAGGGTCCCAACGAGCAGTACTTC. Its protein is CASSGGQGPNEQYF.

This clonotype was observed a handful of times. V and J are TRBV7-2 and TRBJ2-3; no definite D call. V was shortened by 0 bases and J by 5 bases, with 12 bases between the two germline ends. The germline gives CDR1 SGHTA, CDR2 FQGNSA. CDR3 size: 15 residues. CDR3 sequence (DNA): TGTGCCAGCAGCTTAGCAGGGCCCTTAATAGATACGCAGTATTTT. This translates into CASSLAGPLIDTQYF.

The chain recombines TRBV2 with TRBJ2-5; TRBD2 aligns across 8 bases. The CDR3 loop spans 16 amino acids. Losses at the gene ends were 6 bases for V and 0 bases for J; bases not matched to a gene: 9. In germline, CDR1 is SNHLY, CDR2 FYNNEI. Here the CDR3 DNA reads TGTGCCAGCAGGGCGAGTGGCGGGGGGTACCAAGAGACCCAGTACTTC. Encoded protein: CASRASGGGYQETQYF. The variable domain in full, completed from reference TRBV2 and TRBJ2-5, reads EPEVTQTPSHQVTQMGQEVILRCVPISNHLYFYWYRQILGQKVEFLVSFYNNEISEKSEIFDDQFSVERPDGSNFTLKIRSTKLEDSAMYFCASRASGGGYQETQYFGPGTRLLVL.

This clonotype has a count of ten or more. This chain connects TRBV7-9 to TRBJ1-2; D is perhaps TRBD1 (6 bases). V was cut by 5 bases and J by 3 bases, with 19 bases left in between. This CDR3 spans 16 amino acids. Germline loops: CDR1 SEHNR, CDR2 FQNEAQ (reference sequence). Here the CDR3 reads CASSPRGGRVDYGYTF. The CDR3 DNA is TGTGCCAGCAGCCCCCGCGGGGGGCGAGTTGACTATGGCTACACCTTC.